This TCR beta chain was found in a study of cytomegalovirus exposure and HLA in healthy donors. The study's findings and limits: While the bulk of TCR sequences proved rare, some public TCRs turned up in many donors. Common viral pathogens seemed, in a later analysis, to connect with several of the most significant clusters.

Comment on this clone: The antigen is undetermined.

Trimming left V 4 bases short and J 3 bases short, with 7 bases between. The CDR3 is 12 residues long. The germline V gene has CDR1 SEHNR and CDR2 FQNEAQ (reference sequence). PCR primers comprised 60 Vbeta and 13 Jbeta primers. This table comes from immunoSEQ multiplex PCR, and its TCRdb copy is limited to in-frame clones, with some not included. The sample shows some 55,000 clones, and 6.5% to 8.5% sits with its ten largest clones. This clonotype was obtained from a woman aged 40 to 50 in good health and CMV-seronegative. The sample was PBMCs. The rearrangement joins TRBV7-9 to TRBJ2-7; no clear D. The DNA for the CDR3 is TGTGCCAGCAGCTCGAACGGCTACGAGCAGTACTTC. This gives the protein CASSSNGYEQYF. Full variable domain (remainder filled in from reference TRBV7-9 and TRBJ2-7): DTGVSQNPRHKITKRGQNVTFRCDPISEHNRLYWYRQTLGQGPEFLTYFQNEAQLEKSRLLSDRFSAERPKGSFSTLEIQRTEQGDSAMYLCASSSNGYEQYFGPGTRLTVT.